This T cell receptor beta chain was observed in a study of T cell changes during pregnancy in multiple sclerosis (dated by TCRdb to about 2019). Study-wide context: Changes in the T cell repertoire over the course of pregnancy were examined in this study in women with multiple sclerosis.

From the germline V gene, CDR1 is SQVTM and CDR2 is ANQGSEA. The CDR3 starts with the cysteine, ends with the phenylalanine, and has 17 residues. This entry keeps only the CDR3 DNA: 51 bases, framed from base 1. V trim: 1 base; J trim: 4 bases; unmatched bases: 6. The library was prepared using the immunoSEQ multiplex PCR assay. The source is immuneACCESS, and TCRdb retained only in-frame sequences with V and J called. Part of the clones is not carried over; for the studies checked, unresolved V genes explain less than half of this, and the remainder is unexplained. In all, the sample holds roughly 35,000 clones, and over 75% of those were seen once. Around 12% of the sample lies in the top ten. Turning to this clone: Its antigen remains unidentified. No base quality values were provided; no much bigger clone lies one nucleotide off.

This specimen consisted of CD8+ T cells from peripheral blood mononuclear cells, obtained in the first trimester of pregnancy. The rearranged chain carries TRBV29-1 and TRBJ2-1; 14 bases in the junction line up with TRBD2. The TCR originated in a female donor with multiple sclerosis, enrolled in a pregnancy study. The CDR3 region: CSVEGLAGGPVYNEQFF. The DNA reads TGCAGCGTTGAAGGACTAGCGGGAGGGCCAGTATACAATGAGCAGTTCTTC.